There are many counts of the clone carrying this TCR beta chain. The data derive from a study of neurological immune-mediated disorders. The cDNA was synthesized by means of template-switch 5'RACE, which was carried out with 10-nucleotide random UMIs. TCRdb reprocessed the 5' RACE reads with MiXCR, giving one entry per CDR3 protein. Of 66,000 or so distinct CDR3 sequences in the sample, nearly 3.5% are singletons; the top ten hold about 3.5%. V lost 2 bases and J lost 5, with 9 bases in between. CDR3 size: 14 residues. CDR1 and CDR2 from the germline V gene are ENHRY and SYGVKD. The receptor comes from a man between 40 and 49 years old with multiple sclerosis. Sample: PBMCs. The chain combines TRBV10-3 with TRBJ1-4; D possibly corresponds to TRBD1 (5 bases). CDR3 sequence reads: CAISETGRNEKLFF. In DNA, the CDR3 is TGTGCCATCAGTGAGACGGGACGGAATGAAAAACTGTTTTTT.